One sample yielded the 5 T cell receptor beta chains listed below, sequenced in a study of long-term antiretroviral therapy in people with HIV. Version v3.0 of the immunoSEQ assay ran at survey level. Method: immunoSEQ multiplex PCR; TCRdb's copy keeps in-frame clones and lacks some. Among tens of thousands of clones listed, more than 80% were seen once. The sample here was unsorted PBMCs, taken 5.2 years after starting antiretroviral therapy. The receptors originated from a woman between 40 and 50 years old with HIV.

This chain joins TRBV7-2 and TRBJ2-7; maybe TRBD1 (6 bases). Germline assignment: CDR1 SGHTA and CDR2 FQGNSA. V gave up 5 bases and J gave up 5 bases, with 10 bases separating them. CDR3 length: 12 residues. CDR3 coding DNA: TGTGCCAGCAGCGCCCAGGGGAACGAGCAGTACTTC. It yields the protein CASSAQGNEQYF.

The genes are TRBV6-1 and TRBJ2-1, with 12 bases matching TRBD2. Looked up from germline, CDR1 is MNHNS and CDR2 is SASEGT. This CDR3 has 18 residues. Losses at the gene ends were 1 base for V and 6 bases for J; bases not matched to a gene: 10. CDR3 in DNA: TGTGCCAGCAGTGAAGGGCCGATACTAGCGGGGGGACGCAATGAGCAGTTCTTC. It yields the protein CASSEGPILAGGRNEQFF.

The J gene is TRBJ1-1, the V gene TRBV7-2, with unresolved D. V shed 1 base and J shed 1 base, with 7 bases lying between them. This CDR3 is 14 amino acids long. Per germline, CDR1 SGHTA and CDR2 FQGNSA. CDR3 loop: CASSLGGGNTEAFF. CDR3 coding DNA: TGTGCCAGCAGCTTAGGGGGAGGGAACACTGAAGCTTTCTTT. Variable domain in full (rest from reference TRBV7-2 and TRBJ1-1): GAGVSQSPSNKVTEKGKDVELRCDPISGHTALYWYRQSLGQGLEFLIYFQGNSAPDKSGLPSDRFSAERTGGSVSTLTIQRTQQEDSAVYLCASSLGGGNTEAFFGQGTRLTVV.

This clone was seen just once. The chain couples TRBV10-1 to TRBJ1-1; D not certain. Germline V CDR1 and CDR2: WNHNN, SYGVQD (reference sequence). With 4 bases removed from V and 0 bases from J, the gap between germline ends came to 6 bases. This CDR3 is built from 13 residues. CDR3 loop: CASSVTMNTEAFF. The DNA for the CDR3 is TGCGCCAGCAGTGTGACCATGAACACTGAAGCTTTCTTT.

To note about this clone: The identical CDR3 is also encoded by other nucleotide sequences in the sample. V is TRBV7-9 and J is TRBJ2-5; no clear D. Germline CDR1 SEHNR, CDR2 FQNEAQ (reference sequence). This CDR3 has 11 residues. V was trimmed by 0 bases and J by 5 bases, leaving 1 base between them. CDR3 nucleotides: TGTGCCAGCAGCTTAGCGGAGACCCAGTACTTC. Encoded protein: CASSLAETQYF. Based on the CDR3 plus reference TRBV7-9 and TRBJ2-5, the full variable domain is DTGVSQNPRHKITKRGQNVTFRCDPISEHNRLYWYRQTLGQGPEFLTYFQNEAQLEKSRLLSDRFSAERPKGSFSTLEIQRTEQGDSAMYLCASSLAETQYFGPGTRLLVL.